A selection of T cell receptor beta chains follows, all from one sample in a study of T cells in Graves' hyperthyroidism and ophthalmopathy. Using its own MiXCR run on the multiplex PCR reads, TCRdb lists one record per CDR3 protein. The sample shows approximately 420,000 distinct CDR3 sequences, just under 15% of them seen only once. The source material was blood. These receptors were collected from a woman in her 30s with Graves' hyperthyroidism. Both conserved end residues are part of each CDR3. D genes are given only for firm matches. Not every row has a clone size; where given, it reads once, few, many or a size class.

NA,many,TRBJ2-5,TRBV6-1,CASSYVLAQETQYF,TGTGCCAGCAGTTACGTTCTCGCACAAGAGACCCAGTACTTC
TRBD1,few,TRBJ2-4,TRBV29-1,CSVGGKQGGKNIQYF,TGCAGCGTTGGGGGCAAACAGGGGGGCAAAAACATTCAGTACTTC
NA,many,TRBJ1-4,TRBV3-1,CASSLRTARSAEKLFF,TGTGCCAGCAGCCTCCGGACTGCGAGATCTGCTGAAAAACTGTTTTTT
TRBD1,few,TRBJ1-6,TRBV20-1,CSAGSGQGSPLHF,TGCAGTGCTGGGTCGGGACAGGGTTCACCCCTCCACTTT
NA,NA,TRBJ1-5,TRBV28,CASSLRRHGNQPQHF,TGTGCCAGCAGCCTAAGGAGACACGGCAATCAGCCCCAGCATTTT
TRBD1,NA,TRBJ1-1,TRBV5-5,CASSSRGENTEAFF,TGTGCCAGCAGTTCCAGGGGGGAGAATACTGAAGCTTTCTTT
TRBD2,few,TRBJ2-3,TRBV10-1,CASSESKGLAGGDTQYF,TGCGCCAGCAGTGAGTCGAAGGGACTAGCGGGAGGCGATACGCAGTATTTT
NA,NA,TRBJ2-7,TRBV5-1,CASSLVGGPAYEQYF,TGCGCCAGCAGCTTGGTGGGGGGGCCAGCATACGAGCAGTACTTC
NA,many,TRBJ2-7,TRBV15,CATSRVAYTYEQYF,TGTGCCACCAGCAGAGTAGCGTACACCTACGAGCAGTACTTC
NA,many,TRBJ2-5,TRBV20-1,CSARARGRETQYF,TGCAGTGCTAGGGCAAGAGGGAGAGAGACCCAGTACTTC
NA,many,TRBJ2-3,TRBV7-9,CASSPQRLLRLSTDTQYF,TGTGCCAGCAGCCCTCAACGGCTACTAAGACTTAGCACAGATACGCAGTATTTT
NA,few,TRBJ2-5,TRBV20-1,CSAPDRGETQYF,TGCAGTGCTCCTGACAGAGGAGAGACCCAGTACTTC
TRBD1,few,TRBJ1-2,TRBV4-2,CASSQDWTGGYGYTF,TGTGCCAGCAGCCAAGATTGGACAGGGGGATATGGCTACACCTTC
TRBD2,many,TRBJ2-1,TRBV7-3,CASSLTSASGHNEQFF,TGTGCCAGCAGCTTAACTTCTGCTAGCGGCCACAATGAGCAGTTCTTC
NA,many,TRBJ1-5,TRBV24-1,CATSVGGTQPQHF,TGTGCCACCAGTGTTGGAGGGACTCAGCCCCAGCATTTT
TRBD2,NA,TRBJ2-3,TRBV5-6,CASSVIAGTDTQYF,TGTGCCAGCAGCGTAATAGCGGGAACAGATACGCAGTATTTT
TRBD1,few,TRBJ2-5,TRBV15,CATSRDRAYQETQYF,TGTGCCACCAGCCGGGACAGGGCGTACCAAGAGACCCAGTACTTC
NA,NA,TRBJ2-7,TRBV6-5,CASSSSEGLPYEQYF,TGTGCCAGCAGTTCCTCGGAGGGACTCCCCTACGAGCAGTACTTC
NA,few,TRBJ1-1,TRBV7-9,CASSAGRQSTEAFF,TGTGCCAGCAGCGCTGGACGTCAGAGCACTGAAGCTTTCTTT
TRBD1,NA,TRBJ2-2,TRBV24-1,CATSDLHRGDTGELFF,TGTGCCACCAGTGATTTGCACAGGGGAGACACCGGGGAGCTGTTTTTT
TRBD2,many,TRBJ2-1,TRBV29-1,CSVAEREAEQFF,TGCAGCGTTGCGGAGCGGGAGGCTGAGCAGTTCTTC
NA,NA,TRBJ2-2,TRBV2,CANSAVQEGLFF,TGTGCCAACAGTGCAGTACAGGAGGGGCTGTTTTTT
NA,few,TRBJ2-7,TRBV9,CASSVGDTVTYEQYF,TGTGCCAGCAGCGTAGGGGACACCGTTACCTACGAGCAGTACTTC
NA,NA,TRBJ1-1,TRBV19,CASGSRGGGGTEAFF,TGTGCCAGTGGGAGCCGCGGGGGGGGGGGAACTGAAGCTTTCTTT
NA,many,TRBJ2-5,TRBV28,CASSTTTGFRETQYF,TGTGCCAGCAGTACCACGACAGGCTTCCGAGAGACCCAGTACTTC
NA,NA,TRBJ2-4,TRBV5-5,CASSFPGEDIQYF,TGTGCCAGCAGCTTCCCGGGCGAGGACATTCAGTACTTC
NA,many,TRBJ2-1,TRBV24-1,CATSDDMVGAYNEQFF,TGTGCCACCAGTGATGATATGGTGGGAGCCTACAATGAGCAGTTCTTC
TRBD1,many,TRBJ1-2,TRBV7-2,CASSQYRQGGYGYTF,TGTGCCAGCAGCCAGTATCGACAGGGTGGCTATGGCTACACCTTC
TRBD1,few,TRBJ2-7,TRBV19,CASSIGQGNYEQYF,TGTGCCAGTAGTATCGGACAGGGGAACTACGAGCAGTACTTC
TRBD2,NA,TRBJ2-7,TRBV28,CASRRTSGLYEQYF,TGTGCCAGCCGAAGGACTAGCGGGCTATACGAGCAGTACTTC
TRBD2,many,TRBJ2-7,TRBV3-1,CASSQDRGGGRAWGEQYF,TGTGCCAGCAGCCAAGACAGGGGCGGCGGGAGGGCCTGGGGCGAGCAGTACTTC